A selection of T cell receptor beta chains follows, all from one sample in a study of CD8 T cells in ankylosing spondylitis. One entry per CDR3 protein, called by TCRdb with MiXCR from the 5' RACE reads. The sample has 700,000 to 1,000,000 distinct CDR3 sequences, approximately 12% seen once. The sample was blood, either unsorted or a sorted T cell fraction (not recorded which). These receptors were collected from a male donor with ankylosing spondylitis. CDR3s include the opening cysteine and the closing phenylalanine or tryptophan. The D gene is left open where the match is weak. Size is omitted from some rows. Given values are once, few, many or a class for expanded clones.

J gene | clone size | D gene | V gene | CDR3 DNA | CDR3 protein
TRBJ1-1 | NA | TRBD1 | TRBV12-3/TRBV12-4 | TGTGCCAGCAGTTTTAACAGGGGGAGCACTGAAGCTTTCTTT | CASSFNRGSTEAFF
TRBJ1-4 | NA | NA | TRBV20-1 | TGCAGTGCTAGCGATGCCGGCCGGAACTATAATGAAAAACTGTTTTTT | CSASDAGRNYNEKLFF
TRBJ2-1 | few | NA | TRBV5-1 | TGCGCCAGCAGTGGGCCACCCTCCTACAATGAGCAGTTCTTC | CASSGPPSYNEQFF
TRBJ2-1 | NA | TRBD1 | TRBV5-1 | TGCGCCAGCAGCCCCGGGGACAGGGATGAGCAGTTCTTC | CASSPGDRDEQFF
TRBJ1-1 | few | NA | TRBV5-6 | TGTGCCAGCAGCTCTCCCTTGGACGGATTCACTGAAGCTTTCTTT | CASSSPLDGFTEAFF
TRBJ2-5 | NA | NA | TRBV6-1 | TGTGCCAGCATACCCTGGGGAGGAGAGACCCAGTACTTC | CASIPWGGETQYF
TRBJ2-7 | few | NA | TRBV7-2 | TGTGCCAGCAGCTTTATGATGGGCGGTCAGGGTGGCGAGCAGTACTTC | CASSFMMGGQGGEQYF
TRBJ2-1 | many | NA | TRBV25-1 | TGTGCCAGCAGTGACCTCTGGACGACTAATGAGCAGTTCTTC | CASSDLWTTNEQFF
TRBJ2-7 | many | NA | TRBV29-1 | TGCAGCGTGACCCCCGGGCCGAGGGACGAGCAGTACTTC | CSVTPGPRDEQYF
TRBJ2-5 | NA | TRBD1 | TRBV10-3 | TGTGCCATCCAACGACAGGGGGCGGAGACCCAGTACTTC | CAIQRQGAETQYF
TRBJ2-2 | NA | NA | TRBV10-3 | TGTGCCATCAGTACATCCCGAGACAAGAACGGGGAGCTGTTTTTT | CAISTSRDKNGELFF
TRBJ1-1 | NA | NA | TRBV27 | TGTGCCAGCAGTTTCAACAGGGATTCGAACACTGAAGCTTTCTTT | CASSFNRDSNTEAFF
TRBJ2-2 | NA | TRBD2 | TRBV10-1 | TGCGCCAGCAGTGTCCGAGCGGGAGGGCCTACCGGGGAGCTGTTTTTT | CASSVRAGGPTGELFF
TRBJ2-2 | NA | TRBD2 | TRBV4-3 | TGCGCCAGCAGCTGGACTAGCAACACCGGGGAGCTGTTTTTT | CASSWTSNTGELFF
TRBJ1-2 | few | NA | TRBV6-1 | TGTGCCAGCAGGAACCTCGGTGAGGGGAGAGGGGGCTACACCTTC | CASRNLGEGRGGYTF
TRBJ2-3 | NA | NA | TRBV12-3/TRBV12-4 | TGTGCCAGCAGTCCCTGGGCTGCTAGCACAGATACGCAGTATTTT | CASSPWAASTDTQYF
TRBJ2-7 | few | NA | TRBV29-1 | TGCAGCGTCAGGGTGTGGTCGGAGAGAGGCGAGCAGTACTTC | CSVRVWSERGEQYF
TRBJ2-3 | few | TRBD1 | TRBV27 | TGTGCCAGCAAAGACAGGGGGCTTTTAGCAGATACGCAGTATTTT | CASKDRGLLADTQYF
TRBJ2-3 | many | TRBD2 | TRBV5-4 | TGTGCCAGCAGCTTGTATACGGGGGGGAGGAGAGATACGCAGTATTTT | CASSLYTGGRRDTQYF
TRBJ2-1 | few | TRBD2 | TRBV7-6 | TGTGCCAGCAGCTTAGAGGCTAGCGGGATCGTTGAGCAGTTCTTC | CASSLEASGIVEQFF
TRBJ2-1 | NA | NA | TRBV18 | TGTGCCAGCTCACCTAAATCAGGCAGCCTTGGGGTCGATGAGCAGTTCTTC | CASSPKSGSLGVDEQFF
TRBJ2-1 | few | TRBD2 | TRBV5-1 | TGCGCCAGCAGCTTACTAGCGGGAGGGCTATACAATGAGCAGTTCTTC | CASSLLAGGLYNEQFF
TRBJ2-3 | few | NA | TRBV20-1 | TGCAGTGCTAGTGGGGGCGGAGACGGTACAGATACGCAGTATTTT | CSASGGGDGTDTQYF
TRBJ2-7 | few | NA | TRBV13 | TGTGCCAGCAGCACCGCCCGGGGACCCTACGAGCAGTACTTC | CASSTARGPYEQYF
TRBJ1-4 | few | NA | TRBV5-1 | TGCGCCAGCAGGACAGGAGGATCCGAAAAACTGTTTTTT | CASRTGGSEKLFF
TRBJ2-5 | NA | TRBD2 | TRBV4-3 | TGCGCCAGCAGCCGCCGGGGGGAGGTGGACGGAGAGACCCAGTACTTC | CASSRRGEVDGETQYF
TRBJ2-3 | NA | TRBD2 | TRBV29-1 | TGCAGCGTGCGGACTAGCGGGGGCGGCGCAGATACGCAGTATTTT | CSVRTSGGGADTQYF
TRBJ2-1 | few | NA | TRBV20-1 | TGCAGTGCTAGGAGCGTGATCTCCTACAATGAGCAGTTCTTC | CSARSVISYNEQFF
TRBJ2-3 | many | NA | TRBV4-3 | TGCGCCAGCAGCCAAGAAAGAGGCCCCATGGTTCTTGATACGCAGTATTTT | CASSQERGPMVLDTQYF
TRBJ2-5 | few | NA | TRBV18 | TGTGCCAGCTCACCACCGTTCACTATGCAAGAGACCCAGTACTTC | CASSPPFTMQETQYF
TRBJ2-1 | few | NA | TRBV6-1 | TGTGCCAGCAGTCTTCGGAGCGGACTGAACAATGAGCAGTTCTTC | CASSLRSGLNNEQFF
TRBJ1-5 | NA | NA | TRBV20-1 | TGCAGTGCCAGACAATTGGGTGCCTTTTATAGCAATCAGCCCCAGCATTTT | CSARQLGAFYSNQPQHF
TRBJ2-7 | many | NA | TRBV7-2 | TGTGCCAGCAGCTTAGTCGGTAATTACGAGCAGTACTTC | CASSLVGNYEQYF
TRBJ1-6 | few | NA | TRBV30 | TGTGCCTGGAGTGCCCCACGGGGTAGACATAATTCACCCCTCCACTTT | CAWSAPRGRHNSPLHF
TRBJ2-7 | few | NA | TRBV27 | TGTGCCAGCAGTTCTCCGCTTCTGTACGAGCAGTACTTC | CASSSPLLYEQYF
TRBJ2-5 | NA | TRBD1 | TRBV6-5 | TGTGCCAGCAGTTACAGGACAGGGGGGGAAGAGACCCAGTACTTC | CASSYRTGGEETQYF
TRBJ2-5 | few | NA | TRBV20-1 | TGCAGTGCAGGACAGCAAGAGACCCAGTACTTC | CSAGQQETQYF
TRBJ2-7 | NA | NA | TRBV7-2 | TGTGCCAGCAGCCCTCTGAAGTACGAGCAGTACTTC | CASSPLKYEQYF